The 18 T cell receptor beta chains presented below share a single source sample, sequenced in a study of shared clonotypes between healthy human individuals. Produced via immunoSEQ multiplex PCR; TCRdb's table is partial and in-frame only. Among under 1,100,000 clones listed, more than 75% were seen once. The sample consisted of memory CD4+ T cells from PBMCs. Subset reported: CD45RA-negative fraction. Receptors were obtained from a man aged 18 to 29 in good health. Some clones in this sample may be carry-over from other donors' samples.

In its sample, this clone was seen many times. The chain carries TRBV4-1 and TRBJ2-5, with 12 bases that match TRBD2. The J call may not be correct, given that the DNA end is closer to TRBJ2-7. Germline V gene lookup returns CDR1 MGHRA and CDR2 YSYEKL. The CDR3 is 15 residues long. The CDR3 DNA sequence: TGCGCCAGCAGCCACGGACTAGCGGGGCCCCGCGAGCAGTACTTC. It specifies CASSHGLAGPREQYF.

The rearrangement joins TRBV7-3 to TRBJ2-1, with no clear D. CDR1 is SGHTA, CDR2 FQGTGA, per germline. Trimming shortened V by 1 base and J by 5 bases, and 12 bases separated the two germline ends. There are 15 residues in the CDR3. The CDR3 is CASSLRWDPDNEQFF. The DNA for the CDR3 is TGTGCCAGCAGCTTAAGGTGGGATCCCGACAATGAGCAGTTCTTC.

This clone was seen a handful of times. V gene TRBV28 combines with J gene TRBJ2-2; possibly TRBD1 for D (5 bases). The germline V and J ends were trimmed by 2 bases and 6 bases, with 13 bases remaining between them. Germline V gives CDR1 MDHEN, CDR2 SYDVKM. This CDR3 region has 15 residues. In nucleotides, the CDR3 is TGTGCCAGCAGTTTAAAGGCAGGGTGGGCCGGGGAGCTGTTTTTT. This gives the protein CASSLKAGWAGELFF.

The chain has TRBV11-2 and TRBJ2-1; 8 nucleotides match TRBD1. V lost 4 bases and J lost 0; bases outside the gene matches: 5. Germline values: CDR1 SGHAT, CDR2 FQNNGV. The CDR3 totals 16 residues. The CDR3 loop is CASSSSTGDSYNEQFF. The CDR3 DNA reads TGTGCCAGCAGCTCCTCGACAGGGGACTCCTACAATGAGCAGTTCTTC.

This CDR3 reads CASSLGAAGESTEAFF. DNA of the CDR3: TGTGCCAGCAGTTTAGGGGCGGCGGGGGAGAGCACTGAAGCTTTCTTT. The chain carries TRBV28 and TRBJ1-1; a possible D gene is TRBD1 (5 bases). Per germline, CDR1 MDHEN and CDR2 SYDVKM. The V end lost 2 bases, the J end lost 4 bases, and 17 bases lay between the germline ends. The CDR3 extends over 16 amino acids.

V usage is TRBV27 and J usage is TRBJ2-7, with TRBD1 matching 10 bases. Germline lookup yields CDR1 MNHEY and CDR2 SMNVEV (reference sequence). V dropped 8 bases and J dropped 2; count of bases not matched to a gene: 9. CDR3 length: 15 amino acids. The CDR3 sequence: CASGRYGTGAYEQYF. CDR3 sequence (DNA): TGTGCCAGCGGGCGATACGGGACAGGGGCCTACGAGCAGTACTTC.

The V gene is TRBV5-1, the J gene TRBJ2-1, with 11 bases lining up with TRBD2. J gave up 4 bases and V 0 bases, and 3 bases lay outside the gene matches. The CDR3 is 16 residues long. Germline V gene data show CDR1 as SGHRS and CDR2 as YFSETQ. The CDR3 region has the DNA TGCGCCAGCAGCTTGGGGGGACTAGCGGAGTACAATGAGCAGTTCTTC. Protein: CASSLGGLAEYNEQFF.

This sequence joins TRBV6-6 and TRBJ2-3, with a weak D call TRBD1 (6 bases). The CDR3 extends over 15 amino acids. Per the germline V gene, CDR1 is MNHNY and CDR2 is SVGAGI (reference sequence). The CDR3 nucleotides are TGTGGCGGCACCCACGGTCCAGGGGCTACAGATACGCAGTATTTT. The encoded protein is CGGTHGPGATDTQYF.

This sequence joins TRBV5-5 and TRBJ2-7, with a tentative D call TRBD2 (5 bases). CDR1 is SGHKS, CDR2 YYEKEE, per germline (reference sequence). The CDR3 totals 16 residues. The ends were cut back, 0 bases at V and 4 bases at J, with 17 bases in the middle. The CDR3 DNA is TGTGCCAGCAGCTTGGTAGTGGGAGATCCGGGATACGAGCAGTACTTC. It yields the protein CASSLVVGDPGYEQYF.

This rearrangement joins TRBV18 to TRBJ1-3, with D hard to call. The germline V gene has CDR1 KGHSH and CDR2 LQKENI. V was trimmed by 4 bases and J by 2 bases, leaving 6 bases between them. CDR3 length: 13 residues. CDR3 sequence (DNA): TGTGCCAGCTCACTGGGCCCTGGAAACACCATATATTTT. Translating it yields CASSLGPGNTIYF.

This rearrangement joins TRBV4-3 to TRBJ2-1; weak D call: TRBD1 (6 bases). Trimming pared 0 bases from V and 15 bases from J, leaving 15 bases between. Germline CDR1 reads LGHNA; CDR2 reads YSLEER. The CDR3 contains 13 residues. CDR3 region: CASSQDPQGIGFF. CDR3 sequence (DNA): TGCGCCAGCAGCCAAGATCCCCAGGGGATTGGGTTCTTC.

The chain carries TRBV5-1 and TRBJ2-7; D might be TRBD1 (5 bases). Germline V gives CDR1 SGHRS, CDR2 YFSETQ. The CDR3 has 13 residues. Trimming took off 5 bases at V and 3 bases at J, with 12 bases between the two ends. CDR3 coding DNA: TGCGCCAGCAGTTGGGCAGGGTACTACGAGCAGTACTTC. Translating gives CASSWAGYYEQYF.

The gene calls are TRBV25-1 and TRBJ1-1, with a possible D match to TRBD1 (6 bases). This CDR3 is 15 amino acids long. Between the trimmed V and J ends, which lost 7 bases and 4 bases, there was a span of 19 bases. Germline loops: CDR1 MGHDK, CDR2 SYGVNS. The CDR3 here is CASTLGAGSGTEAFF. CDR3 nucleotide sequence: TGTGCCAGCACCTTGGGGGCAGGCTCTGGCACTGAAGCTTTCTTT.

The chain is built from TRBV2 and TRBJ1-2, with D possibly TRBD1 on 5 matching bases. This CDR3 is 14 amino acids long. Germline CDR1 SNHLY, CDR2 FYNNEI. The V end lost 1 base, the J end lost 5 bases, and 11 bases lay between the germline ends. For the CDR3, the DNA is TGTGCCAGCAGTGAAGATGGCAGGGTTTATGGCTACACCTTC. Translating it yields CASSEDGRVYGYTF. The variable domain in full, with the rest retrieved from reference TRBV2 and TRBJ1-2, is EPEVTQTPSHQVTQMGQEVILRCVPISNHLYFYWYRQILGQKVEFLVSFYNNEISEKSEIFDDQFSVERPDGSNFTLKIRSTKLEDSAMYFCASSEDGRVYGYTFGSGTRLTVV.

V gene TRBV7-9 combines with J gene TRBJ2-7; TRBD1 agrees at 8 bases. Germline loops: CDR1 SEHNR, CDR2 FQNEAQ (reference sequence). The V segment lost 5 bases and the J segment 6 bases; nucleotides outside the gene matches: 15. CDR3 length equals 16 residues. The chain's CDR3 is CASSPTRGTGTGEQYF. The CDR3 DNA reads TGTGCCAGCAGCCCCACGAGGGGGACAGGCACCGGCGAGCAGTACTTC.

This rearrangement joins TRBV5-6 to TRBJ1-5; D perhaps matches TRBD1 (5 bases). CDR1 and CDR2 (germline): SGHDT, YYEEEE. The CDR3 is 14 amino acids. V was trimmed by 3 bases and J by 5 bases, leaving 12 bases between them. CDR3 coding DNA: TGTGCCAGCAGCTCAAGGGACCGGGATCAGCCCCAGCATTTT. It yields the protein CASSSRDRDQPQHF.

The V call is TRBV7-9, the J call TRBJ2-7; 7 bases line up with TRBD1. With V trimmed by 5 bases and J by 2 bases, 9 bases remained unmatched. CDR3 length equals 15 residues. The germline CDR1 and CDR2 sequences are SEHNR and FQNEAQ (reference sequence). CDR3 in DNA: TGTGCCAGCAGCCAGATAGGACAGGCGGCCTACGAGCAGTACTTC. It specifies CASSQIGQAAYEQYF.

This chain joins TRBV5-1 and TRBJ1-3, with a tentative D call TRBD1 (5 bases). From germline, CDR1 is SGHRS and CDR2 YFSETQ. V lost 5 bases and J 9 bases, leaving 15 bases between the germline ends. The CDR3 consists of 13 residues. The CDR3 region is CASSQNTGSTIYF. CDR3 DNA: TGCGCCAGCAGTCAGAATACAGGTTCCACCATATATTTT.